The present T cell receptor beta chain was sequenced within a study of blood T cells in healthy people across ages. This CDR3 is built from 15 residues. Germline V lookup: CDR1 SGHRS, CDR2 YFSETQ. V lost 4 bases and J 2 bases, leaving 13 bases between the germline ends. A minimum of 7 million PBMCs was isolated per sample. Then a second PCR, running roughly 7 to 11 cycles, was carried out with a sample-barcoded 5' primer and a J-beta primer mix. MiXCR, run by TCRdb on the 5' RACE reads, gives a single entry per CDR3 protein. The sample lists approximately 900,000 distinct CDR3 sequences; about 29% were seen once. These same records also appear under a second study, on T cells of mothers and their children. As that study records: It was found that thymic selection shapes TCR recombination output similarly in related and unrelated pairs. Related pairs of mothers and children showed slightly higher, non-significant overlap versus unrelated pairs.

The chain recombines TRBV5-1 with TRBJ1-3, with a tentative D call TRBD1 (6 bases). This TCR was sampled from a woman in her 40s in good health. Sequencing was done on a sample of blood. CDR3 in DNA: TGCGCCAGCAGCGTACAGGGCGTAGCTGGAAACACCATATATTTT. It yields the protein CASSVQGVAGNTIYF.